The 11 T cell receptor beta chains in this list originate from one sample, sequenced in a study of response to subunit inactivated influenza vaccine. TCRdb re-derived calls from the RT-PCR reads in MiXCR, one entry per CDR3 protein. The table lists about 500,000 distinct CDR3 sequences, approximately 12% of them singletons. Sequencing used PBMCs from blood, obtained more than 35 days after vaccination. The origin of the receptors is a man aged 45 to 65 who received an inactivated influenza vaccine.

This clonotype was counted a few times. The DNA for the CDR3 is TGTGCCAGCAGCCAAGAACCGCTAGCGGGGGGCTACAATGAGCAGTTCTTC. Residues: CASSQEPLAGGYNEQFF. V gene TRBV4-2 combines with J gene TRBJ2-1; 11 bases are shared with TRBD2. With V trimmed by 0 bases and J by 3 bases, 4 bases remained unmatched. The CDR3 has 17 amino acids. Germline CDR1 and CDR2: LGHNA and YNFKEQ.

This clonotype was seen a few times. This chain joins TRBV20-1 and TRBJ2-3, with a tentative D call TRBD2 (6 bases). This CDR3 has 13 residues. V was cut by 1 base and J by 6 bases, with 11 bases left in between. Germline CDR1 reads DFQATT; CDR2 reads SNEGSKA (reference sequence). The CDR3 bases are TGCAGTGCTAGAGTGGGGGGAGTCGATACGCAGTATTTT. Its protein is CSARVGGVDTQYF.

This clonotype has a count of ten or more. V usage is TRBV20-1 and J usage is TRBJ1-2; TRBD1 matches 10 bases. Germline CDR1 reads DFQATT; CDR2 reads SNEGSKA (reference sequence). The CDR3 covers 13 residues. The J segment lost 5 bases and the V segment lost 6 bases, leaving 6 bases of the junction unmatched. Written as DNA, the CDR3 is TGCAGTGCCAGCGGACAGGGGGTTTATGGCTACACCTTC. Protein: CSASGQGVYGYTF.

This clonotype has more than one count but fewer than ten. DNA for the CDR3: TGTGCCAGCAGACGGGACAGCGAAACCTACAATGAGCAGTTCTTC. This encodes CASRRDSETYNEQFF. The chain combines TRBV6-1 with TRBJ2-1; 7 bases fit TRBD1. Germline V gene data show CDR1 as MNHNS and CDR2 as SASEGT. V dropped 6 bases and J dropped 2; count of bases not matched to a gene: 7. The CDR3 spans 15 residues.

This rearrangement joins TRBV7-9 to TRBJ2-1; no clear D. This CDR3 comprises 14 residues. V dropped 5 bases and J dropped 7 bases, with 15 bases sitting between them. Germline CDR1 and CDR2: SEHNR and FQNEAQ (reference sequence). CDR3 sequence reads: CASSRPTPLNEQFF. CDR3 coding DNA: TGTGCCAGCAGCAGACCTACGCCCCTAAATGAGCAGTTCTTC.

This clonotype was picked up a small number of times. The chain links TRBV25-1 to TRBJ2-7; D is perhaps TRBD2 (6 bases). Trimming took 6 bases from V and 7 from J, leaving 22 bases between them. Germline CDR1 reads MGHDK; CDR2 reads SYGVNS. The CDR3 contains 15 residues. Here the CDR3 reads CASSPLRTTAGEQYF. The CDR3 DNA sequence: TGTGCCAGCAGCCCACTTAGGACAACCGCGGGGGAGCAGTACTTC.

The chain recombines TRBV28 with TRBJ2-5; no reliable D call. The CDR3 loop spans 14 amino acids. Trimming shortened V by 5 bases and J by 3 bases, and 13 bases separated the two germline ends. Per the germline V gene, CDR1 is MDHEN and CDR2 is SYDVKM. The CDR3 bases are TGTGCCAGCAGTACCGGGCCGACCGAAGAGACCCAGTACTTC. Translating gives CASSTGPTEETQYF.

This clonotype was recorded a few times. J is TRBJ2-7 and V is TRBV12-3 or TRBV12-4; 7 positions agree with TRBD1. Trimming cost V 4 bases and J 2 bases; bases outside gene matches: 8. This CDR3 region has 15 residues. CDR3 loop: CASSSAWDSPYEQYF. DNA for the CDR3: TGTGCCAGCAGTTCGGCCTGGGACAGCCCCTACGAGCAGTACTTC.

This clonotype occurred many times. The rearrangement uses TRBV15 and TRBJ2-7, with 8 bases lining up with TRBD1. The CDR3 length is 16 residues. CDR1 and CDR2 (germline): LNHNV, YYDKDF (reference sequence). The V gene end was trimmed by 0 bases and the J gene end by 1 base; junction bases not matched to a gene: 5. The DNA for the CDR3 is TGTGCCACCAGCAGAGATTGGACAGGGTCTTCCTACGAGCAGTACTTC. The encoded protein is CATSRDWTGSSYEQYF.

This chain joins TRBV5-6 and TRBJ2-5; TRBD2 might be the D (6 bases). The CDR3 has 13 residues. CDR1 is SGHDT, CDR2 YYEEEE, per germline. The V gene lost 3 bases and the J gene lost 5 bases, with 11 bases spanning the gap. This CDR3 reads CASSSRDRETQYF. The CDR3 bases are TGTGCCAGCAGCTCGCGGGATCGGGAGACCCAGTACTTC.

The chain recombines TRBV30 with TRBJ2-5, with 8 bases fitting TRBD1. V lost 6 bases and J lost 1; bases outside the gene matches: 4. The CDR3 length is 13 residues. Germline-derived CDR1 and CDR2 are GTSNPN and SVGIG (reference sequence). The CDR3 region is CACGQGGQETQYF. DNA of the CDR3: TGTGCCTGCGGACAGGGCGGCCAAGAGACCCAGTACTTC.